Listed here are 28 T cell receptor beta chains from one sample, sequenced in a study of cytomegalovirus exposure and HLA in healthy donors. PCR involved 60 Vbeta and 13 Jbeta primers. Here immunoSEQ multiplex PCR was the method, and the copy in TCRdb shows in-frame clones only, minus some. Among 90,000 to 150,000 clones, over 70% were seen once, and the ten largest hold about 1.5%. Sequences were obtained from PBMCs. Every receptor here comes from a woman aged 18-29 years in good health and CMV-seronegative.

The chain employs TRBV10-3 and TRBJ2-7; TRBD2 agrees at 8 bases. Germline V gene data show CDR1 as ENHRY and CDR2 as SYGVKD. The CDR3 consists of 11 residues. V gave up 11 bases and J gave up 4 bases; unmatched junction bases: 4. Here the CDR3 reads CAAGGGYEQYF. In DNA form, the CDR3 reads TGTGCCGCCGGCGGGGGGTACGAGCAGTACTTC.

CDR3 sequence (DNA): TGTGCCAGCAGCTCCGGGGTGAACACTGAAGCTTTCTTT. It codes for CASSSGVNTEAFF. The chain links TRBV7-7 to TRBJ1-1, with D uncertain. Trimming stripped 4 bases from V and 0 bases from J, with 6 bases between. Germline CDR1 and CDR2: SSHAT and FNYEAQ (reference sequence). The CDR3 has 13 residues.

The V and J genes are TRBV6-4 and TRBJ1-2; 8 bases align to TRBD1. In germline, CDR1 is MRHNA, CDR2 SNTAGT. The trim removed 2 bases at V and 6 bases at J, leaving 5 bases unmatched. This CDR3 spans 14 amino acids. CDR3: CASSDGAGGDGYTF. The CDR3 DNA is TGTGCCAGCAGTGACGGGGCAGGGGGCGATGGCTACACCTTC.

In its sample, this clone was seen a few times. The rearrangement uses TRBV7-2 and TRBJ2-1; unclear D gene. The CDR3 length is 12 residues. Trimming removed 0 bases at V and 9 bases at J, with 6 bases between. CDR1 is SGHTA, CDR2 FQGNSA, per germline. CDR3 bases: TGTGCCAGCAGCTTAGCGCCCGGTGAGCAGTTCTTC. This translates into CASSLAPGEQFF.

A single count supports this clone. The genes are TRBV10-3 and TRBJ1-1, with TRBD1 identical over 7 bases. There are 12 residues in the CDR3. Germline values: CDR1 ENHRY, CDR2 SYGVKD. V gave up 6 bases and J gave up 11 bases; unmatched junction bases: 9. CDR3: CAIREDRAGAFF. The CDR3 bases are TGTGCCATCAGGGAAGACAGGGCTGGTGCTTTCTTT.

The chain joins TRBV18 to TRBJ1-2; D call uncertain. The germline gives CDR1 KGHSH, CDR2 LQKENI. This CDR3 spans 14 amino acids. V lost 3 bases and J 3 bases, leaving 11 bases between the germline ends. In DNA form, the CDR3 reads TGTGCCAGCTCACCGAGTCGGGATTACTATGGCTACACCTTC. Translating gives CASSPSRDYYGYTF.

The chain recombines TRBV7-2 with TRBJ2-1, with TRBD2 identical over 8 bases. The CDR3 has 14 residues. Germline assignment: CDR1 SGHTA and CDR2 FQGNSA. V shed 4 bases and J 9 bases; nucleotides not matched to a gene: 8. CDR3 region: CASSSRGAVGEQFF. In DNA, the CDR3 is TGTGCCAGCAGCTCGCGGGGGGCTGTCGGTGAGCAGTTCTTC.

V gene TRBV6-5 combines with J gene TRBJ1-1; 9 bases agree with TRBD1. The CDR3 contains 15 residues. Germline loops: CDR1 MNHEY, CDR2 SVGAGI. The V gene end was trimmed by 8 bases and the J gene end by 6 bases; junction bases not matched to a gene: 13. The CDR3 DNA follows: TGTGCCAGCGTTACGGCCGGGACAGGGATGCCTGAAGCTTTCTTT. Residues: CASVTAGTGMPEAFF.

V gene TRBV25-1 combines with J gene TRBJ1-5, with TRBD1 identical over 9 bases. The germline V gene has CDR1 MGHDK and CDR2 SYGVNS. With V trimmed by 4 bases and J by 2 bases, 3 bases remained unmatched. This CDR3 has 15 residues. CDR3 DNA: TGTGCCAGCAGTGGAGACAGGGGGGGCAATCAGCCCCAGCATTTT. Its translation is CASSGDRGGNQPQHF.

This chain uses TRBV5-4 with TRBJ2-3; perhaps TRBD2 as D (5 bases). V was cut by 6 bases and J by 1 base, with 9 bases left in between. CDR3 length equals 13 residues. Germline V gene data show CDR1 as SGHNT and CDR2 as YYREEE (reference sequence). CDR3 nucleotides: TGTGCCAGCACCCCGCGGGGCACAGATACGCAGTATTTT. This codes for CASTPRGTDTQYF.

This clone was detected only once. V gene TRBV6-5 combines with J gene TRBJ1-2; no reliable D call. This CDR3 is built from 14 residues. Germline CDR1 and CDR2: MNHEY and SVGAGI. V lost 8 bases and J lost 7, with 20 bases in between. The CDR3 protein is CASGRGDEKGGYTF. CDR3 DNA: TGTGCCAGCGGACGGGGTGACGAGAAGGGTGGCTACACCTTC.

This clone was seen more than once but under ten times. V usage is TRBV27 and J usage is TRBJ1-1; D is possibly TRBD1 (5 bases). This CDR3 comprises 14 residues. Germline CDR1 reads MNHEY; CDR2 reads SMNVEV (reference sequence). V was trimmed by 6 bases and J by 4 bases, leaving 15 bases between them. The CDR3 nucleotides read TGTGCCAGCAGCCCTGGGGGAGGGAGCACTGAAGCTTTCTTT. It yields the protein CASSPGGGSTEAFF.

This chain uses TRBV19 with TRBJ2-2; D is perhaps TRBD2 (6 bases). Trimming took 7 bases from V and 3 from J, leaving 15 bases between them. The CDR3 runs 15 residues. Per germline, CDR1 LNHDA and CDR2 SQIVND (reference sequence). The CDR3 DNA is TGTGCCAGTAAAATTCGAGCGGGTTACACCGGGGAGCTGTTTTTT. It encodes CASKIRAGYTGELFF.

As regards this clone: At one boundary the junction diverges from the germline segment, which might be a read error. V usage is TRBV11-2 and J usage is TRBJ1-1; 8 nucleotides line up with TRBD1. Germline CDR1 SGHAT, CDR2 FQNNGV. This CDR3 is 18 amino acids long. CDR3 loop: CASSLASVTGEVNTEAFF. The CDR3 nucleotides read TGTGCCAGCAGCTTAGCCTCGGTGACAGGGGAGGTGAATACTGAAGCTTTCTTT. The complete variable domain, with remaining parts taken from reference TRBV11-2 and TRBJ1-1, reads EAGVAQSPRYKIIEKRQSVAFWCNPISGHATLYWYQQILGQGPKLLIQFQNNGVVDDSQLPKDRFSAERLKGVDSTLKIQPAKLEDSAVYLCASSLASVTGEVNTEAFFGQGTRLTVV.

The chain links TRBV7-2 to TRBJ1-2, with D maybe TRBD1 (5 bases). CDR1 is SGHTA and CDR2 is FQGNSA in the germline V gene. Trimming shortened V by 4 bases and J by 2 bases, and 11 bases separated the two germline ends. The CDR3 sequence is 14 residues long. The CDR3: CASSSSRGNYGYTF. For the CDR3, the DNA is TGTGCCAGCAGCTCCTCACGGGGGAACTATGGCTACACCTTC.

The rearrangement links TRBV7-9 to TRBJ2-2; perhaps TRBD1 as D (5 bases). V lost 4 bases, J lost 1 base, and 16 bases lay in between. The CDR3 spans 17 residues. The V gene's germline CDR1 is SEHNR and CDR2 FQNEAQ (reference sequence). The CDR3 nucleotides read TGTGCCAGCAGCTCCCTTCAGGGAAGAAAGAACACCGGGGAGCTGTTTTTT. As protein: CASSSLQGRKNTGELFF.

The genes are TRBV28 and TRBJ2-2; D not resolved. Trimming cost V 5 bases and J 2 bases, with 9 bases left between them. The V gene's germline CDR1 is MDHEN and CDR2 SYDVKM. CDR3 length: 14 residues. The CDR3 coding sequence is TGTGCCAGCAGTCTTCCCTCTAACACCGGGGAGCTGTTTTTT. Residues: CASSLPSNTGELFF.

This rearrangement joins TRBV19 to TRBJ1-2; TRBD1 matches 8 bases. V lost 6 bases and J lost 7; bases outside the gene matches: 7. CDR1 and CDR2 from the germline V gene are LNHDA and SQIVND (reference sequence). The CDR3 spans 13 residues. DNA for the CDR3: TGTGCCAGTAGCCACGGACAGGGTAGTGGCTACACCTTC. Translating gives CASSHGQGSGYTF.

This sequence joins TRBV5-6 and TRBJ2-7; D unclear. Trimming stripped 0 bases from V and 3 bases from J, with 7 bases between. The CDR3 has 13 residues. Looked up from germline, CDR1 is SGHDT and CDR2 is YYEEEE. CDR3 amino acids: CASSLGRYYEQYF. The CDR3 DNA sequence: TGTGCCAGCAGCTTGGGCAGGTACTACGAGCAGTACTTC.

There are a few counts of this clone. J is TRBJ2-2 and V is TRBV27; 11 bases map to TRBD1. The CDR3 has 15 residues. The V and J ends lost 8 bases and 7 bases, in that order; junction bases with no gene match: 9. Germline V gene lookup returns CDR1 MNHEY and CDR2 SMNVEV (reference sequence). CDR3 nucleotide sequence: TGTGCCAGCGGGTCGGACAGGGGGCTTATCGGGGAGCTGTTTTTT. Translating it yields CASGSDRGLIGELFF.

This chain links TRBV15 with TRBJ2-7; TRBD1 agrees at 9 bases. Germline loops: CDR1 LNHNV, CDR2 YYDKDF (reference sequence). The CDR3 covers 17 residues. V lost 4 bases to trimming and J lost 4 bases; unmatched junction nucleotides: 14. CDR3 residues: CATSTLEGQGGNYEQYF. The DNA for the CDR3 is TGTGCCACCAGCACCCTAGAGGGACAGGGAGGTAATTACGAGCAGTACTTC.

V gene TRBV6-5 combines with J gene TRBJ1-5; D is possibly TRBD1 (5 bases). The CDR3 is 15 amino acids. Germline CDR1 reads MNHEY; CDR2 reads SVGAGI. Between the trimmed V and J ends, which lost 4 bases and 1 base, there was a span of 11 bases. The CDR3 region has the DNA TGTGCCAGCAGTTGGCGACAGCCGAGCAATCAGCCCCAGCATTTT. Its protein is CASSWRQPSNQPQHF.

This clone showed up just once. CDR3 DNA: TGTGCCAGCTCTCCTCGGACAGGGAGTGGAAACACCATATATTTT. Translating it yields CASSPRTGSGNTIYF. The V and J genes are TRBV18 and TRBJ1-3, with 8 nucleotides matching TRBD1. V lost 6 bases and J lost 3; bases outside the gene matches: 7. The CDR3 extends over 15 amino acids. Germline CDR1 is KGHSH and CDR2 is LQKENI.

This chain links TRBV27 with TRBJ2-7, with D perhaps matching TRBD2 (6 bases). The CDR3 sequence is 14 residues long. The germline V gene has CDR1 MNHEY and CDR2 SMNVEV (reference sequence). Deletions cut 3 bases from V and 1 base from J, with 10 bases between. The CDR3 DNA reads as TGTGCCAGCAGTTTGGGACTTCTATCCTACGAGCAGTACTTC. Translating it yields CASSLGLLSYEQYF.

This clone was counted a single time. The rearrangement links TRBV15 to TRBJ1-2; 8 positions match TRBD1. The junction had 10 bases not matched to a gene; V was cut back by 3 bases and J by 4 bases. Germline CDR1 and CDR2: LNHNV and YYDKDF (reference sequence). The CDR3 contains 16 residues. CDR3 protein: CATSRGTGGTGYGYTF. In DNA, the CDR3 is TGTGCCACCAGCAGGGGTACAGGGGGGACCGGCTATGGCTACACCTTC.

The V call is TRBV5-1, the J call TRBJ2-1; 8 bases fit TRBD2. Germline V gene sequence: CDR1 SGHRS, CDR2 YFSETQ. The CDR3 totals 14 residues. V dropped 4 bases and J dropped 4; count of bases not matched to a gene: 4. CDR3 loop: CASSQLAGYNEQFF. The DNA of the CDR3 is TGCGCCAGCAGCCAATTAGCGGGGTACAATGAGCAGTTCTTC.

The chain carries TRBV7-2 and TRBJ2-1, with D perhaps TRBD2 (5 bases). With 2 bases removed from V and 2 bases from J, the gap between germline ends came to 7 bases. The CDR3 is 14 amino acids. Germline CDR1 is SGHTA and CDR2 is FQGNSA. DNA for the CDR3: TGTGCCAGCAGCTTAAGAGGGCCCTACAATGAGCAGTTCTTC. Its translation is CASSLRGPYNEQFF.

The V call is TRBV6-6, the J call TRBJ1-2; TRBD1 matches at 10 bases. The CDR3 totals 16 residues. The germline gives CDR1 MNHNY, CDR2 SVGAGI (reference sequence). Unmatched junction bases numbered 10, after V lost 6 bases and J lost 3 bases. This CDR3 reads CASRGTGVVLYYGYTF. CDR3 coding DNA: TGTGCCAGCAGGGGGACAGGGGTTGTTCTATACTATGGCTACACCTTC.